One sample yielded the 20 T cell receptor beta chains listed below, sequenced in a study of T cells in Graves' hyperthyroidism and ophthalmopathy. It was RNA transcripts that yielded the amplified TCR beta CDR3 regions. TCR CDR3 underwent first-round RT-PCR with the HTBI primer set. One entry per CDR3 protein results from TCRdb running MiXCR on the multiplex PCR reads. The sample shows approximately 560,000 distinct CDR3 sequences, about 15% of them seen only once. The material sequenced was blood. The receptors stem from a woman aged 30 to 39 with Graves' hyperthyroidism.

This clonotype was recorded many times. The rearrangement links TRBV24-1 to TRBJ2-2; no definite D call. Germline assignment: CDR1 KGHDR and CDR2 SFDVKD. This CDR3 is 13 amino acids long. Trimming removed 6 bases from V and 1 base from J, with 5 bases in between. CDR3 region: CATSKQNTGELFF. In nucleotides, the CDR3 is TGTGCCACCAGTAAACAGAACACCGGGGAGCTGTTTTTT.

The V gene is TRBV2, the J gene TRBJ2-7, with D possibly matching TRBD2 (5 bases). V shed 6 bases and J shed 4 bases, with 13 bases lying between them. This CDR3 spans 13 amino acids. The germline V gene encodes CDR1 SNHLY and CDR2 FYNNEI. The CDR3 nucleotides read TGTGCCAGCAGAGCGACTATTACTTACGAGCAGTACTTC. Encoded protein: CASRATITYEQYF.

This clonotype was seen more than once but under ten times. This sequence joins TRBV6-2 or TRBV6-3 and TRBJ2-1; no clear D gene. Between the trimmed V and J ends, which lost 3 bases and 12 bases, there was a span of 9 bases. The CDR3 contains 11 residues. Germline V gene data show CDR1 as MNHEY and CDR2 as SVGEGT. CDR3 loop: CASSYWTLQFF. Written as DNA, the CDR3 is TGTGCCAGCAGTTATTGGACCTTGCAGTTCTTC.

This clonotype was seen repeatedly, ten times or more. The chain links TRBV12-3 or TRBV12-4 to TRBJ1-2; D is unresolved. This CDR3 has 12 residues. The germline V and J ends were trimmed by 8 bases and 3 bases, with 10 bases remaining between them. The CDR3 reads CASRKEDYGYTF. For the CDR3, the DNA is TGTGCCAGCCGAAAGGAGGACTATGGCTACACCTTC.

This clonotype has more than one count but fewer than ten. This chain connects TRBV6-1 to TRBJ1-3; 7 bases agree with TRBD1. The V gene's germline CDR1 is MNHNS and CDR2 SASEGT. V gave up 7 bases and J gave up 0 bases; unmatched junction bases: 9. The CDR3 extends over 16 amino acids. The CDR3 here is CASTRGGLYSGNTIYF. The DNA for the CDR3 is TGTGCCAGCACCAGGGGGGGGCTATACTCTGGAAACACCATATATTTT.

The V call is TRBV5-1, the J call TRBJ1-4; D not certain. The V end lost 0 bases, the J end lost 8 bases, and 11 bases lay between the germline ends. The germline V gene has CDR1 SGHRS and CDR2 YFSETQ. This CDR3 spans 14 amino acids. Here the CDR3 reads CASSLGQGMEKLFF. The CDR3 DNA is TGCGCCAGCAGCTTGGGGCAAGGGATGGAAAAACTGTTTTTT.

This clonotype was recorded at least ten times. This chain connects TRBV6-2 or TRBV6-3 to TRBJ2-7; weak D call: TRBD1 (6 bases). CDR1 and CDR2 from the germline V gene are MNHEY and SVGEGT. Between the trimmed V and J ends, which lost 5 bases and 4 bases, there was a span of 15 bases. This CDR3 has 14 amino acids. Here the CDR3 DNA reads TGTGCCAGCAGTCGCCCCCCAGGACAGTACGAGCAGTACTTC. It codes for CASSRPPGQYEQYF.

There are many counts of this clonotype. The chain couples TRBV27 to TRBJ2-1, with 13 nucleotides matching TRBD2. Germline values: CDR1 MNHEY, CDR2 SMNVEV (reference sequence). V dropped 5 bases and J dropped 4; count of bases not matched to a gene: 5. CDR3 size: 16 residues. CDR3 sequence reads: CASSGRLAGGYNEQFF. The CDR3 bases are TGTGCCAGCAGTGGGAGACTAGCGGGAGGATACAATGAGCAGTTCTTC.

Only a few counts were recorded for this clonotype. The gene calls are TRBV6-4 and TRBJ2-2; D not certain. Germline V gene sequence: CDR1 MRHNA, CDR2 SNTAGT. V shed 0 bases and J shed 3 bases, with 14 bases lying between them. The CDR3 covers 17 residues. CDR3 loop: CASSDSLGNLHTGELFF. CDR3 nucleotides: TGTGCCAGCAGTGACTCGTTAGGGAATCTTCACACCGGGGAGCTGTTTTTT.

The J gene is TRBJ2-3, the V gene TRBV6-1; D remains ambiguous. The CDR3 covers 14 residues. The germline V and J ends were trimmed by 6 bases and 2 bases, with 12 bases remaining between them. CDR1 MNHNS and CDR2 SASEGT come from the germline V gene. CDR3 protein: CASSYGQDTDTQYF. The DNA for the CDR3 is TGTGCCAGCAGCTACGGTCAGGACACAGATACGCAGTATTTT.

In DNA form, the CDR3 reads TGTGCCAGCAGTTACTCTCGGACCACAGATACGCAGTATTTT. This gives the protein CASSYSRTTDTQYF. The V gene is TRBV6-2 or TRBV6-3, the J gene TRBJ2-3, with no clear D. There are 14 residues in the CDR3. V lost 0 bases and J lost 2, with 6 bases in between. CDR1 and CDR2 from the germline V gene are MNHEY and SVGEGT.

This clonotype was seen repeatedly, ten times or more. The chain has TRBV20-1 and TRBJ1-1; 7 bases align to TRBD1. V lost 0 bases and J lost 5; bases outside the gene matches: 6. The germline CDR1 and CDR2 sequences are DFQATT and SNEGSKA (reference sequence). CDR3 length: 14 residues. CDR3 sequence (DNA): TGCAGTGCTAGAGAGGGCAGGGGGTTTACTGAAGCTTTCTTT. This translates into CSAREGRGFTEAFF.

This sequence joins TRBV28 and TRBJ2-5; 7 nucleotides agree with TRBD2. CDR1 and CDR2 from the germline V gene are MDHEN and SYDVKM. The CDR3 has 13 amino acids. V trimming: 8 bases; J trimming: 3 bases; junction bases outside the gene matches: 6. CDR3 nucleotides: TGTGCCAGCGAGCGGACTAGAGAAGAGACCCAGTACTTC. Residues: CASERTREETQYF.

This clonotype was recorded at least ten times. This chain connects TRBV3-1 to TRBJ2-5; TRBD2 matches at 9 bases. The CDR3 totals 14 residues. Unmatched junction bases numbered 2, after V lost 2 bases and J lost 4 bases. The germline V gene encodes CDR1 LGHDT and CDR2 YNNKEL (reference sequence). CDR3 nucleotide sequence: TGTGCCAGCAGCCAACTACTAGCGGGAGAGACCCAGTACTTC. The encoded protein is CASSQLLAGETQYF.

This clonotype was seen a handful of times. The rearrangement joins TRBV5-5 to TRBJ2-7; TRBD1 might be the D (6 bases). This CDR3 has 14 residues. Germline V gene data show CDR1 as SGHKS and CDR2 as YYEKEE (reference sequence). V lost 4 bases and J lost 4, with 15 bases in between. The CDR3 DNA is TGTGCCAGCAGCCAACAGGGAAATAGATACGAGCAGTACTTC. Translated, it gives CASSQQGNRYEQYF.

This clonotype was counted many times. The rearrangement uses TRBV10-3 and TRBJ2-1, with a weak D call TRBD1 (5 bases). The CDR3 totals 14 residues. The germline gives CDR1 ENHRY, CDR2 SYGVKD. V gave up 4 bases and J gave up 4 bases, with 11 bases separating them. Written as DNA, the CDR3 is TGTGCCATCAGTGGGGGCAGGCTGTACAATGAGCAGTTCTTC. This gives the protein CAISGGRLYNEQFF.

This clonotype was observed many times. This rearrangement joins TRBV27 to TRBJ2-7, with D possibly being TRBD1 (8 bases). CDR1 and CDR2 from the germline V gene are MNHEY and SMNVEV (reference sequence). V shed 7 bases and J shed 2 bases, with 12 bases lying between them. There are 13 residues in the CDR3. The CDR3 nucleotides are TGTGCCAGCAAGCGGGACAGGCCCTACGAGCAGTACTTC. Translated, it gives CASKRDRPYEQYF.

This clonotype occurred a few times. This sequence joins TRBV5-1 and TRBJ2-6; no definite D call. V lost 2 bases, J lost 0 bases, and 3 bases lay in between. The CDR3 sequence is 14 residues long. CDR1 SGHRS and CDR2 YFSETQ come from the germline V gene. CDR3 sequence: CASSFTSGANVLTF. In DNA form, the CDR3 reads TGCGCCAGCAGCTTCACCTCTGGGGCCAACGTCCTGACTTTC.

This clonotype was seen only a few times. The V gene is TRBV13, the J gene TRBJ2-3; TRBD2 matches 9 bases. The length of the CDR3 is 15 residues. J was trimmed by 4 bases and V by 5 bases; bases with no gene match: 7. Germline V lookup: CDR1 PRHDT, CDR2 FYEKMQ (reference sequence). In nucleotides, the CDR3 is TGTGCCAGCAGCACAACTGAGCGGGGGGCAGATACGCAGTATTTT. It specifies CASSTTERGADTQYF.

CDR3 loop: CASSQAPGVVNEQYF. As DNA, the CDR3 is TGCGCCAGCAGCCAAGCCCCGGGAGTAGTAAACGAGCAGTACTTC. V usage is TRBV4-1 and J usage is TRBJ2-7; TRBD2 is a possible D gene (6 bases). In germline, CDR1 is MGHRA, CDR2 YSYEKL. Trimming shortened V by 1 base and J by 5 bases, and 15 bases separated the two germline ends. The CDR3 is 15 amino acids.